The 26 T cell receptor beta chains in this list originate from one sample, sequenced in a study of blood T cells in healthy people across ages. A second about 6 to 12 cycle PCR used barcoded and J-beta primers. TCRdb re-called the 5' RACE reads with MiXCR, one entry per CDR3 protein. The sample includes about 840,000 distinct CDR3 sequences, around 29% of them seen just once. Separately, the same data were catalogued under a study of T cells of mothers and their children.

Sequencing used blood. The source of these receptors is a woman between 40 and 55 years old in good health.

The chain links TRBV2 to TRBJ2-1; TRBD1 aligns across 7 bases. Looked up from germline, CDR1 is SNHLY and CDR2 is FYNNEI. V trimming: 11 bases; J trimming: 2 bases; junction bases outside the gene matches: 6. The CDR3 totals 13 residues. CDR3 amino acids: CAGTGQTYNEQFF. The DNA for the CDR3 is TGTGCCGGCACGGGACAGACCTACAATGAGCAGTTCTTC.

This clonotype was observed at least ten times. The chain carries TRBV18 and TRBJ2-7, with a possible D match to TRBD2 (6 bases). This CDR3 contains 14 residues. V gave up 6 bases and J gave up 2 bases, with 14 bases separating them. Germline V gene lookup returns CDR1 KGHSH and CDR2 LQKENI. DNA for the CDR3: TGTGCCAGCTCCCCAAGGGGAGGTCCCTACGAGCAGTACTTC. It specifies CASSPRGGPYEQYF.

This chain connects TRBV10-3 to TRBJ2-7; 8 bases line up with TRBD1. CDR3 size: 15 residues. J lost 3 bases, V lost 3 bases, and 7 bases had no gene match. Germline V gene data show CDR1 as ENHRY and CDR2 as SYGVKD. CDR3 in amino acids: CAISDRDRTGYEQYF. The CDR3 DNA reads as TGTGCCATCAGTGACCGGGACAGGACCGGCTACGAGCAGTACTTC.

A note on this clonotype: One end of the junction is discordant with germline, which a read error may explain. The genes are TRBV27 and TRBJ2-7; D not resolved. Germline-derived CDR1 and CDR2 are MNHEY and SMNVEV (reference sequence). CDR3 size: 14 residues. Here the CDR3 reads CASSLVGNSCEQYF. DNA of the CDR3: TGTGCCAGCAGTTTGGTCGGCAACTCCTGCGAGCAGTACTTC.

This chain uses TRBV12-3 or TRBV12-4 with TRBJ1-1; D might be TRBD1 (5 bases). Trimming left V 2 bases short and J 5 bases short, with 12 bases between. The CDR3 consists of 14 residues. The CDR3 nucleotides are TGTGCCAGCAGTTTACAGGGAATGGGGACTGAAGCTTTCTTT. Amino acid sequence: CASSLQGMGTEAFF.

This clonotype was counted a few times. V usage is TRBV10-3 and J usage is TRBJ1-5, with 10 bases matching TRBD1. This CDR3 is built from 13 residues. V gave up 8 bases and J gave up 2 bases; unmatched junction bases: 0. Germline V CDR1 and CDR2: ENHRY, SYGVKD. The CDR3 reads CAIGTGGNQPQHF. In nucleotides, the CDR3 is TGTGCCATCGGGACAGGGGGCAATCAGCCCCAGCATTTT.

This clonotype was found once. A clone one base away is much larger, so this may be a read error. The CDR3 DNA reads TGCAGTGCTGCGACAGGGATTGATTATGGCTACACCTTC. Encoded protein: CSAATGIDYGYTF. The V and J genes are TRBV20-1 and TRBJ1-2, with TRBD1 matching 7 bases. The CDR3 has 13 residues. The V and J ends lost 5 bases and 5 bases, in that order; junction bases with no gene match: 8. CDR1 DFQATT and CDR2 SNEGSKA come from the germline V gene (reference sequence).

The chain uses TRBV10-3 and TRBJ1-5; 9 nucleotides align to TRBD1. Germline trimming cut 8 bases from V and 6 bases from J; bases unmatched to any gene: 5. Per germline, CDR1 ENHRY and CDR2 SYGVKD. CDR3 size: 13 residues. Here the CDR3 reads CAIGGTGLQPQHF. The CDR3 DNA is TGTGCCATCGGCGGGACAGGGCTTCAGCCCCAGCATTTT.

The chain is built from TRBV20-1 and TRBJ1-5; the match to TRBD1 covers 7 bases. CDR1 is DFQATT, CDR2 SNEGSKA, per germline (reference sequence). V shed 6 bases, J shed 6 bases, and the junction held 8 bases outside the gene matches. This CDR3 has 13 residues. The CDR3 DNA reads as TGCAGTGCCTACCGACAGGGAGGTCAGCCCCAGCATTTT. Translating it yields CSAYRQGGQPQHF.

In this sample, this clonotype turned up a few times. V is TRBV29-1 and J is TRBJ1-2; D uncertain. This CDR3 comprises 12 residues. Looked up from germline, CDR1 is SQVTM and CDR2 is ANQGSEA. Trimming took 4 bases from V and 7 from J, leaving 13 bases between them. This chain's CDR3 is CSVVVAVGGYTF. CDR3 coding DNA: TGCAGCGTTGTCGTAGCTGTTGGTGGCTACACCTTC.

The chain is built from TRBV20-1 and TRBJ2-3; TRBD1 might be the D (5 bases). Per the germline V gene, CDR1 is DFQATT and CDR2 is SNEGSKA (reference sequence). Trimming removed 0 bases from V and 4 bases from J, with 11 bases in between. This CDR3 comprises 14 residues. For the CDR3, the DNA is TGCAGTGCTAGAGATGGGCAGGGCTCAGATACGCAGTATTTT. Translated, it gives CSARDGQGSDTQYF.

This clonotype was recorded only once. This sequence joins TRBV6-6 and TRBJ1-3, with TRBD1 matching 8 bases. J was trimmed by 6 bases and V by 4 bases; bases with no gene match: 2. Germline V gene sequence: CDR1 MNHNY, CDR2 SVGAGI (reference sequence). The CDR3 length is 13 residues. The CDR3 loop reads CASSLDRENTIYF. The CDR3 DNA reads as TGTGCCAGCAGTTTGGACAGGGAAAACACCATATATTTT.

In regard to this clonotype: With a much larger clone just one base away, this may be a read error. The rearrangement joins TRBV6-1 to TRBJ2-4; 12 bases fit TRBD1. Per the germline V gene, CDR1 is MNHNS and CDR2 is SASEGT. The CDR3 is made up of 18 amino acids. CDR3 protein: CASSPGQGASLAKNIQCF. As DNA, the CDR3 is TGTGCCAGCAGCCCGGGACAGGGGGCTTCCCTAGCCAAAAACATTCAGTGCTTC.

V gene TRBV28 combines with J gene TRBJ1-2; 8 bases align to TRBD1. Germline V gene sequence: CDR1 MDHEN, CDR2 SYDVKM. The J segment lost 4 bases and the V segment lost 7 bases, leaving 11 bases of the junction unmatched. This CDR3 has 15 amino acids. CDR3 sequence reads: CASKPGQAPSYGYTF. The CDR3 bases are TGTGCCAGCAAGCCGGGACAGGCTCCTAGCTATGGCTACACCTTC.

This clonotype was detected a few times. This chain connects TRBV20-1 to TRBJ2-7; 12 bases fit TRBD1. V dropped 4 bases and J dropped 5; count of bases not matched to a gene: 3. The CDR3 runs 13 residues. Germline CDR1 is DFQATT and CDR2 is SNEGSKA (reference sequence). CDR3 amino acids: CSATGTGGHEQYF. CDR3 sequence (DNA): TGCAGTGCTACAGGGACAGGGGGCCACGAGCAGTACTTC.

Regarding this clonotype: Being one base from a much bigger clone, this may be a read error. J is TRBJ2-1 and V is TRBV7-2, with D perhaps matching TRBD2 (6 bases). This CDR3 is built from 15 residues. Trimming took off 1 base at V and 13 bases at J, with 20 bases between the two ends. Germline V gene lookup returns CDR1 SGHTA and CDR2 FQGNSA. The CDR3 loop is CASSLVAVGGETQFF. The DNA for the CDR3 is TGTGCCAGCAGCTTAGTAGCGGTGGGTGGGGAGACCCAGTTCTTC.

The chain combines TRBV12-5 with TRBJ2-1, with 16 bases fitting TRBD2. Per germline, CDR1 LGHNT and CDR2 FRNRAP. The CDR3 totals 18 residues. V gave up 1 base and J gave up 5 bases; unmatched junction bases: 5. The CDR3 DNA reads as TGTGCTAGTGGTTTGGACCCGGGACTAGCGGGGGGGGACAATGAGCAGTTCTTC. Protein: CASGLDPGLAGGDNEQFF.

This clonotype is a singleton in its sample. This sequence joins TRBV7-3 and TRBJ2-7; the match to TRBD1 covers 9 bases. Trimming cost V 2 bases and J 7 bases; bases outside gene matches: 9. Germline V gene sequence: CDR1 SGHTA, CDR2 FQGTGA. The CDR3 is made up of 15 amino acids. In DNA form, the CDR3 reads TGTGCCAGCAGCTTAGCCGGGACAGGGAACAATGAGCAGTACTTC. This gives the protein CASSLAGTGNNEQYF.

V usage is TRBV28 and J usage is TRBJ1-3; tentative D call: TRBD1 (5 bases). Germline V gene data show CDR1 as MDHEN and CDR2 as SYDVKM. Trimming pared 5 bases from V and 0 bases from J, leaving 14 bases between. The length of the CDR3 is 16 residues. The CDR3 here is CASSLPQDSSGNTIYF. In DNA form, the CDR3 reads TGTGCCAGCAGTCTGCCACAGGATTCCTCTGGAAACACCATATATTTT.

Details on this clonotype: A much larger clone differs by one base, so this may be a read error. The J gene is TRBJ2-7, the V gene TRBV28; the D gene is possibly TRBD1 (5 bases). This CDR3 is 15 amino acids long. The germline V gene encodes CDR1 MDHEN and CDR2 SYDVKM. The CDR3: CACSSGGHSSYEQYF. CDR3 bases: TGTGCCTGCAGTTCCGGCGGACATAGCTCCTACGAGCAGTACTTC. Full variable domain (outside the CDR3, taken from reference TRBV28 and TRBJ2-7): DVKVTQSSRYLVKRTGEKVFLECVQDMDHENMFWYRQDPGLGLRLIYFSYDVKMKEKGDIPEGYSVSREKKERFSLILESASTNQTSMYLCACSSGGHSSYEQYFGPGTRLTVT.

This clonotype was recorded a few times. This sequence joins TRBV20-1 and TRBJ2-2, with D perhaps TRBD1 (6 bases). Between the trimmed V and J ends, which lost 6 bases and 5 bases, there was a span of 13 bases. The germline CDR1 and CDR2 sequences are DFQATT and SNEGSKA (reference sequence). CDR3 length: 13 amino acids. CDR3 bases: TGCAGTGCCAGACAGGTTTATACCGGGGAGCTGTTTTTT. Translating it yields CSARQVYTGELFF.

CDR3 loop: CASSLSLALTDTQYF. CDR3 in DNA: TGTGCCAGCAGCTTAAGCCTAGCGCTTACAGATACGCAGTATTTT. The chain joins TRBV7-9 to TRBJ2-3; maybe TRBD2 (6 bases). CDR1 SEHNR and CDR2 FQNEAQ come from the germline V gene (reference sequence). V was pared by 2 bases and J by 3 bases, with 12 bases between. The CDR3 has 15 residues.

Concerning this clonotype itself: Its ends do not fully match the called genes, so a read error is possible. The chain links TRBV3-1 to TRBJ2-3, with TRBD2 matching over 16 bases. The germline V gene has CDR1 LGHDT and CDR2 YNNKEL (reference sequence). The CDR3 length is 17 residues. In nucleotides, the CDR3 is TGTGCCAGCAGCCCTGGGACTAGCGGGGGGGCGACAGATATGCAGTATTTT. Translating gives CASSPGTSGGATDMQYF.

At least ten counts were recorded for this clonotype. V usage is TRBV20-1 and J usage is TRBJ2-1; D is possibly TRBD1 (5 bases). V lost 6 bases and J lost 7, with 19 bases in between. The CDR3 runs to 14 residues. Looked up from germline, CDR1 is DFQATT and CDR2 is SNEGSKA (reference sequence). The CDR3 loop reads CSAITWRQNNEQFF. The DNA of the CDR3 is TGCAGTGCAATTACGTGGCGACAGAATAATGAGCAGTTCTTC.

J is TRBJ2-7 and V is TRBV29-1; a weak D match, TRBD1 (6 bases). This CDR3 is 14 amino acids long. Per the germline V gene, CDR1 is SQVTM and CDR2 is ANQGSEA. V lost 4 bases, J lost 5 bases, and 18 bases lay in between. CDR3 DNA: TGCAGCGTTGCCACCGGGACAAAACACCACGAGCAGTACTTC. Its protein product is CSVATGTKHHEQYF.

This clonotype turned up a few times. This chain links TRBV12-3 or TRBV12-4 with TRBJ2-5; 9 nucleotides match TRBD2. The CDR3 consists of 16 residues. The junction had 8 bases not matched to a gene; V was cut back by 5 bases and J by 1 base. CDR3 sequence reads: CASSPLTSGVQETQYF. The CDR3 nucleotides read TGTGCCAGCAGTCCTTTGACTAGCGGAGTCCAAGAGACCCAGTACTTC.